This T cell receptor beta chain was obtained from a study of vaccination effects on CD4 cells after COVID-19. On the study more broadly: Relative to the second dose, post-vaccine samples were obtained a median of 72 days later. Study results and limitations: Convalescent patients were scarce in the study, and it lacked early post-infection timepoints.

The CDR3 is 13 amino acids. Germline V gene data show CDR1 as SGHNT and CDR2 as YYREEE (reference sequence). The V end lost 4 bases, the J end lost 2 bases, and 9 bases lay between the germline ends. Using viral peptide pools, the ViraFEST assay grew out antigen-specific CD4+ T cells prior to sequencing. CD4+ T cells were isolated after less than 13 days of culture. The vaccine given was either BNT162b2 or mRNA-1273, in two doses. Half-medium replacement with IL-2 medium occurred on days 3 and 7. With respect to this clone: Its antigen remains unidentified. The sample has other DNA sequences that encode this CDR3 too.

Assay: immunoSEQ multiplex PCR; the TCRdb copy retains only in-frame clones and omits some. The sample gives tens of thousands of clones, around 78% of which show up once; around 1.2% is in the top ten. The genes are TRBV5-4 and TRBJ2-5; no clear D. Material: CD4+ T cells from PBMCs cultured with HCoV-229E spike peptides, obtained after COVID-19 vaccination. The TCR comes from a human donor who received a COVID-19 vaccine. The CDR3 protein is CASSLTEQETQYF. The CDR3 bases are TGTGCCAGCAGCCTAACAGAACAAGAGACCCAGTACTTC. Full variable domain (rest looked up from reference TRBV5-4 and TRBJ2-5): ETGVTQSPTHLIKTRGQQVTLRCSSQSGHNTVSWYQQALGQGPQFIFQYYREEENGRGNFPPRFSGLQFPNYSSELNVNALELDDSALYLCASSLTEQETQYFGPGTRLLVL.